This TCR beta chain was obtained from a study of blood T cell repertoires in COVID-19. Assay: immunoSEQ multiplex PCR; the TCRdb copy retains only in-frame clones and omits some. The sample holds 200,000 to 300,000 clones, approximately 88% seen once. Trimming removed 1 base from V and 5 bases from J; junction bases left unmatched: 10. CDR1 and CDR2 from the germline V gene are SGHDN and FVKESK. The CDR3 is 16 amino acids. V is TRBV14 and J is TRBJ2-5, with 7 bases identical to TRBD2. The sequence came from a woman aged 35 to 49 with acute COVID-19. Input material: PBMCs or T cells enriched from blood (not recorded which). The CDR3, as DNA: TGTGCCAGCAGCCAAGGAATTTGGAGCGGGGAGGAGACCCAGTACTTC. Its protein product is CASSQGIWSGEETQYF.